The clone carrying this T cell receptor beta chain was detected once. This entry belongs to a study of human T cells and chemical hapten exposure. Study-level background: Alopecia areata, totalis or universalis was found in mostly female patients.

TCRdb reprocessed the RACE reads with MiXCR, giving one entry per CDR3 protein. The sample lists about 110,000 distinct CDR3 sequences, 9.5% to 15% occurring once. The time point was: pre-sensitization, week 0. Treatment specified: therapeutic diphenylcyclopropenone sensitization with weekly scalp DPC. The V gene lost 8 bases and the J gene lost 5 bases, with 15 bases spanning the gap. The CDR3 totals 14 residues. CDR1 is MDHEN and CDR2 is SYDVKM in the germline V gene. This specimen consisted of whole blood, obtained in connection with sensitization to the hapten diphenylcyclopropenone (DPC). This rearrangement joins TRBV28 to TRBJ2-2; TRBD2 might be the D (5 bases). This sequence originates from a woman aged 45-65 years with alopecia areata. Some clones in this sample may be carry-over from other donors' samples. In nucleotides, the CDR3 is TGTGCCAGCCTACCAATGAGAGGGACCGGGGAGCTGTTTTTT. Its translation is CASLPMRGTGELFF.